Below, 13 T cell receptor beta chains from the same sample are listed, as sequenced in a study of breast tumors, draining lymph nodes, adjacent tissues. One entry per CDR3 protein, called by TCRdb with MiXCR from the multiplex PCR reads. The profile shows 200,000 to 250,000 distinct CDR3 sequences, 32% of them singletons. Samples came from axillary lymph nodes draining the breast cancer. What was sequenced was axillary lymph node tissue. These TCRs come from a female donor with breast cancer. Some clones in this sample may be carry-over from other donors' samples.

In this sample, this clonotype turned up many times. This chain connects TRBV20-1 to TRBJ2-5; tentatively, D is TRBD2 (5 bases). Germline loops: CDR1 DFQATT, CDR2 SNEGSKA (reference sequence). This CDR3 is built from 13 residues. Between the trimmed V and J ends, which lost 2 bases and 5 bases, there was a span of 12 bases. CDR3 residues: CSARIISGETQYF. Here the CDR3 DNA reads TGCAGTGCTAGAATCATCTCGGGGGAGACCCAGTACTTC.

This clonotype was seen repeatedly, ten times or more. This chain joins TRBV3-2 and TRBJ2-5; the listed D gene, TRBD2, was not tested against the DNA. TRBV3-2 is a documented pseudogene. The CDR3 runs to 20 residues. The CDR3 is CASSQAILGEKRGKQETQYF. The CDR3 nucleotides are TGTGCCAGCAGCCAAGCGATCCTGGGGGAGAAGCGGGGCAAACAAGAGACCCAGTACTTC.

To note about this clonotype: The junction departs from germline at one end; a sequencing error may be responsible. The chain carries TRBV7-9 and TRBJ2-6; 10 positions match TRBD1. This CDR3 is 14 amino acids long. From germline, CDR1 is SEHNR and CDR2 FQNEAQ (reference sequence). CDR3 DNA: TGTGCCAGCAGCCCAAGGACAGGGGGGAACACTGAAGCTTTC. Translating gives CASSPRTGGNTEAF.

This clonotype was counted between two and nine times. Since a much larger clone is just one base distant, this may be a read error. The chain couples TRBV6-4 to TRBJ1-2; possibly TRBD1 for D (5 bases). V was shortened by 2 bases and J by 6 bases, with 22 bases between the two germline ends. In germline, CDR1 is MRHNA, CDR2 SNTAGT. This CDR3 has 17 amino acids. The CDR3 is CASSDEGGPGRENGYTF. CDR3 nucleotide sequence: TGTGCCAGCAGTGACGAGGGAGGACCAGGGCGTGAAAATGGCTACACCTTC.

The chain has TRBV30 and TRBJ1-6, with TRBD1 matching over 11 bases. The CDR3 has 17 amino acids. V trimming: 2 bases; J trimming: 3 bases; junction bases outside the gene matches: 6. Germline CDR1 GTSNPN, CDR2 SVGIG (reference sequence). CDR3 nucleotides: TGTGCCTGGAGTTACGGGACAGGGGGGGTCTATAATTCACCCCTCCACTTT. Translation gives CAWSYGTGGVYNSPLHF.

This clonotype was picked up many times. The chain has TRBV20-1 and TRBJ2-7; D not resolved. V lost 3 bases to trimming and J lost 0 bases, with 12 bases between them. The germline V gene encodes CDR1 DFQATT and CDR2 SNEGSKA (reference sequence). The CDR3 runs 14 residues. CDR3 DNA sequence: TGCAGTGCTAGTGAGTGGCGGAGCTCCTACGAGCAGTACTTC. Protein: CSASEWRSSYEQYF.

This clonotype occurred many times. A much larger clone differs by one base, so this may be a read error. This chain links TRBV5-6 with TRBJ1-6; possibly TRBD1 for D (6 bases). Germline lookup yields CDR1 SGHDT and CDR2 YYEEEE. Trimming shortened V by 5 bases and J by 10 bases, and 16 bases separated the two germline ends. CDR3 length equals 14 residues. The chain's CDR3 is CASRRTGAGSPLHF. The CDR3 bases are TGTGCCAGCAGACGGACGGGGGCAGGCTCACCCCTCCACTTT.

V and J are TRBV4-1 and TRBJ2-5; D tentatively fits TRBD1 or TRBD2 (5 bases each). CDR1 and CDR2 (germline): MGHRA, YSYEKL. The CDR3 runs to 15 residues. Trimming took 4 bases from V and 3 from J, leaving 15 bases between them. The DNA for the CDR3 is TGCGCCAGCAGCCTGGGGCGTGGGGGTGAAGAGACCCAGTACTTC. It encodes CASSLGRGGEETQYF.

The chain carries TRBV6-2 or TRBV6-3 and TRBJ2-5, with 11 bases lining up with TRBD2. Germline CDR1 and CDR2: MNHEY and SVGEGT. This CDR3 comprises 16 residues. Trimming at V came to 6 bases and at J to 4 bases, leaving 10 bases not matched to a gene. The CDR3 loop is CASRSGLAEGVETQYF. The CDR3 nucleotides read TGTGCCAGCAGGTCGGGACTAGCGGAAGGGGTAGAGACCCAGTACTTC.

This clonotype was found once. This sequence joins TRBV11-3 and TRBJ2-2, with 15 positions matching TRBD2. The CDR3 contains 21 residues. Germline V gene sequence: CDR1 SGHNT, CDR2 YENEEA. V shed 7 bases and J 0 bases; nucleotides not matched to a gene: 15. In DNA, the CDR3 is TGTGCCAGCAAAGTCCCCCCTTCACGGACTAGCGGGAGGGCGAACACCGGGGAGCTGTTTTTT. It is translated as CASKVPPSRTSGRANTGELFF. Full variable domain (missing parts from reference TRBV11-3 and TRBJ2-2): EAGVVQSPRYKIIEKKQPVAFWCNPISGHNTLYWYLQNLGQGPELLIRYENEEAVDDSQLPKDRFSAERLKGVDSTLKIQPAELGDSAVYLCASKVPPSRTSGRANTGELFFGEGSRLTVL.

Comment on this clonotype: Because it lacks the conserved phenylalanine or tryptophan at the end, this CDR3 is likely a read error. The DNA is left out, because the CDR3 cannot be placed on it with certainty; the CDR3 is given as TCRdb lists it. The CDR3 reads CSASRGYEQSL. This chain uses TRBV20-1 with TRBJ2-7; no DNA check was done on the table's D call, TRBD1. The CDR3 comprises 11 residues, both ends counted. The germline CDR1 and CDR2 sequences are DFQATT and SNEGSKA (reference sequence).

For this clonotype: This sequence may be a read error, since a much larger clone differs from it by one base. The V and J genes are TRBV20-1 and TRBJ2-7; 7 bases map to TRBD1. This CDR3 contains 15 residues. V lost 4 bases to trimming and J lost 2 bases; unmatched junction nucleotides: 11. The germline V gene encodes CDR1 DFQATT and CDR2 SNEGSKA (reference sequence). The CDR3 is CSATSEGASTYEQYF. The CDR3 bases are TGCAGTGCTACATCCGAGGGGGCCTCTACCTACGAGCAGTACTTC.

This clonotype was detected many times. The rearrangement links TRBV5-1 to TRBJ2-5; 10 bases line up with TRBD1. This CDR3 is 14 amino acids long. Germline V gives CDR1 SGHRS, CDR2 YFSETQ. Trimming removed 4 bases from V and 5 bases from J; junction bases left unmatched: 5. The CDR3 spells CASSPGQGRETQYF. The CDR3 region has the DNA TGCGCCAGCAGCCCGGGACAGGGGAGGGAGACCCAGTACTTC.